The sequence of this T cell receptor beta chain was determined in a study of PD-1 blockade in classical Hodgkin lymphoma. As regards this clone: What it recognizes is unknown.

Regarding the study as a whole: Complete responders' baseline diversity resembled that of newly diagnosed patients.

Only in-frame clones appear in the TCRdb table, and some are missing; sequencing was by immunoSEQ multiplex PCR. The table includes tens of thousands of clones, roughly nine tenths detected once. Time point meaning: cycle 4 day 1 (C4D1), after 5 to 7 weeks of nivolumab. Every patient was affected by relapse after autologous stem cell transplantation, while exposure to brentuximab vedotin was not uniform. Starting with thawed PBMCs, CD4+ T cells were purified by magnetic negative selection. The CDR3 extends over 16 amino acids. The V end was cut by 2 bases, the J end by 2 bases, with 14 bases between. The germline V gene has CDR1 SGHRS and CDR2 YFSETQ.

This chain joins TRBV5-1 and TRBJ2-1; D remains ambiguous. This clonotype was sampled from a human donor with classical Hodgkin lymphoma. The sequenced sample was CD4+ T cells from blood, obtained before the fourth cycle of nivolumab. The CDR3, as DNA: TGCGCCAGCAGCTTCACTTTGGGGTTAGCCTACAATGAGCAGTTCTTC. As protein: CASSFTLGLAYNEQFF.